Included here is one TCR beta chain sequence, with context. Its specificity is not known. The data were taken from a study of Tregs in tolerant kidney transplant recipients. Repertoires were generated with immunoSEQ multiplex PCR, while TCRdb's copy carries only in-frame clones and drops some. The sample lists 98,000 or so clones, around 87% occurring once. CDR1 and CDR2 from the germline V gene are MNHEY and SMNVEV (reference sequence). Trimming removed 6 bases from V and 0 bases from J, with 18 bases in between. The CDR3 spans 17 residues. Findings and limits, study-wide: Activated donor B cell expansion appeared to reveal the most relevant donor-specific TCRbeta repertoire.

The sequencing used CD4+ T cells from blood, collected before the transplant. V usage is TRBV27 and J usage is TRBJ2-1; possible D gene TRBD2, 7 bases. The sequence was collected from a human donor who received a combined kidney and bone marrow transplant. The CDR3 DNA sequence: TGTGCCAGCAGGCTGGCCGGGGGGCCGTCCTCCTACAATGAGCAGTTCTTC. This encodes CASRLAGGPSSYNEQFF.